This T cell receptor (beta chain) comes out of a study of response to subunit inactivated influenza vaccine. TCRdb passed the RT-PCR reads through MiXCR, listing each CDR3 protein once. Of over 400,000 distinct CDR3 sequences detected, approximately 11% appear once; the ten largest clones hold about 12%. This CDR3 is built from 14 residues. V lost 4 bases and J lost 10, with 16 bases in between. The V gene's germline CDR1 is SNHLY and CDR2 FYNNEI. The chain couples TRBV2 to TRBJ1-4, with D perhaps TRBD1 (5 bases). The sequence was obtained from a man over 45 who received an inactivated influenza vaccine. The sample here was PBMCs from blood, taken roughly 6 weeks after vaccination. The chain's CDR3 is CASSVDIQARKLFF. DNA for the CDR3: TGTGCCAGCAGTGTTGATATACAGGCCCGAAAACTGTTTTTT.